This T cell receptor (beta chain) originates from a study of blood T cells in healthy people across ages. Notes on the study in general: In long-lived donors, naive CD4+ cell counts and diversity exceeded those of aged donors. Older age coincided with a roughly linear decline in TCR beta diversity per million T cells.

This clonotype was detected a few times. Its specificity is not known. It was with a sample-barcoded 5' primer and a J-beta primer mix that a second PCR of roughly 6 to 12 cycles was run. Every single cDNA molecule received a tag from a template-switch adaptor with 12 random nucleotides. TCRdb fed the 5' RACE reads into MiXCR, producing one record per CDR3 protein. The sample consists of some 900,000 distinct CDR3 sequences, under 50% of them appearing once. The CDR3 is 17 residues long. The V gene's germline CDR1 is MNHEY and CDR2 SMNVEV (reference sequence). V lost 4 bases to trimming and J lost 8 bases; unmatched junction nucleotides: 19.

J is TRBJ2-7 and V is TRBV27, with 8 bases lining up with TRBD1. The sample consisted of blood. The clonotype originates from a young man in good health. In DNA form, the CDR3 reads TGTGCCAGCAGTTCCCTCCAGGACAGGGCCTCTACGATCAAGCAGTACTTC. The encoded protein is CASSSLQDRASTIKQYF.